This is a list of T cell receptor beta chains from one sample in a study of blood T cell repertoires in COVID-19. TCRdb keeps only in-frame clones here, not all; method: immunoSEQ multiplex PCR. The sample shows around 92,000 clones, roughly 86% of them seen only once. The specimen sequenced was peripheral blood. Receptor source: a human donor in a cohort sampled during active COVID-19. The CDR3 runs from the conserved cysteine through the conserved F or W.

TRBV5-1 CASSLGLPGTEETQYF
TRBV5-6 CASSLRRGLSETQYF
TRBV18 CASSFWDRGGQPQHF
TRBV28 CASSPSNRGRWNEQFF
TRBV14 CASSKGTRVYTEAFF
TRBV6-2/TRBV6-3 CASSYSVLREKLFF
TRBV19 CASSISSEDTGELFF
TRBV5-1 CASSSQGAGGELFF
TRBV11-2 CASSPRLGGNTEAFF
TRBV28 CASRVDRGLETQYF
TRBV5-1 CASSSTGKSSYNEQFF
TRBV18 CASSPTKMTGGNEKLFF
TRBV11-3 CASSSTDNRVSGDTQYF
TRBV6-2/TRBV6-3 CASSYVYSGTSENYEQYF
TRBV5-1 CASSSRTGSPEKLFF
TRBV10-2 CASTGDRAYEQYF
TRBV9 CASSVNLAGTNTGELFF
TRBV7-9 CASSLGSTGSPLHF
TRBV19 CASSKTHSGTYNEQFF
TRBV7-9 CASSLASGQETQYF
TRBV5-5 CASSFQGGSYEQYF
TRBV9 CASSVSFGGSSGNTIYF
TRBV19 CASQRTGPSTDTQYF
TRBV10-3 CAIKTSASTDTQYF
TRBV2 CASSRTVLYEQYF
TRBV7-6 CASSTYSQTDTQYF
TRBV19 CASGRGTESTDTQYF
TRBV9 CASSATGRSTDTQYF
TRBV5-1 CASSSRQGADEKLFF
TRBV15 CATSREVGGAFF
TRBV28 CASSFFASGSNEQFF
TRBV2 CASSEGGNYGYTF
TRBV10-3 CAIKDREHGYTF
TRBV6-6 CASSYYTRGLDTF
TRBV27 CASSLWTKNNEQFF
TRBV15 CATSRDWTDNSPLHF
TRBV6-5 CASRPGGGAHTIYF
TRBV9 CASSVGGRGDTDTQYF
TRBV5-1 CASSSDDRVSTDTQYF
TRBV5-4 CASSLDTTDEQFF